The sequence of this T cell receptor (beta chain) was determined in a study of tumor-infiltrating lymphocytes in primary liver carcinoma. Regarding this clonotype: Its antigen is not known. Germline and junction disagree at one end, which may indicate a read error.

Starting material of 500 to 600 ng total RNA yielded TCR beta cDNA via a constant-region primer. Modified slightly, ARM-PCR produced TCR beta libraries over three nested multiplex PCR rounds. With TRBV1-TRBV30 forward primers and a C-beta reverse primer, the first two PCR rounds were run for about 10 cycles each. TCRdb called the multiplex PCR reads again in MiXCR, with one record for every CDR3 protein. The sample yields about 180,000 distinct CDR3 sequences, 60% seen once. Germline DNA was also extracted, and blood RNA was taken from unsorted whole blood. Patients showed chronic HBV infection and an absence of prior treatment. A four-milliliter peripheral blood sample was collected before surgery. General study results and limits: Relative to blood, tumors carried a significantly larger fraction of the repertoire in their top 250 clones (p = 0.039).

The CDR3 loop spans 16 amino acids. The germline V gene encodes CDR1 LGHNA and CDR2 YNFKEQ. This chain joins TRBV4-2 and TRBJ2-1; D perhaps matches TRBD2 (5 bases). The sample comprised peripheral blood. The TCR comes from a man aged 35 to 55 with primary liver carcinoma and hepatitis B virus infection. CDR3 bases: TGTGCCAGCAGCCAAGAGTTGAGCGGTCACTACAATGAGCGGTTCTTC. As protein: CASSQELSGHYNERFF.